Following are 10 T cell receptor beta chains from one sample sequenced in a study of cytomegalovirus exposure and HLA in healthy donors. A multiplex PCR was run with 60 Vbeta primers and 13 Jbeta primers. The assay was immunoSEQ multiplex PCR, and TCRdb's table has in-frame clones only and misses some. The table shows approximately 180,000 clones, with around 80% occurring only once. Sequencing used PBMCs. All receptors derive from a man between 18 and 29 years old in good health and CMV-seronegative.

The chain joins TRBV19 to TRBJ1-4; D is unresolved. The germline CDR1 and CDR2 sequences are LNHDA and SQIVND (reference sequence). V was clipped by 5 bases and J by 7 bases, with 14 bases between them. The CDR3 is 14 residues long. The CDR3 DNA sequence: TGTGCCAGTAGTCGGCGGTCCGACGGTGAAAAACTGTTTTTT. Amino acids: CASSRRSDGEKLFF. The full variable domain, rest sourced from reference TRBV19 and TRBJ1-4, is DGGITQSPKYLFRKEGQNVTLSCEQNLNHDAMYWYRQDPGQGLRLIYYSQIVNDFQKGDIAEGYSVSREKKESFPLTVTSAQKNPTAFYLCASSRRSDGEKLFFGSGTQLSVL.

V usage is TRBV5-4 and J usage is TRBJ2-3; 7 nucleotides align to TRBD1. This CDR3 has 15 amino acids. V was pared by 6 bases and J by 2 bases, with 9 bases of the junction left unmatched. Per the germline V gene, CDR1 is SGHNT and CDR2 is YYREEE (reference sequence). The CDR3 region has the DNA TGTGCCAGCACCAAAGAACAGGGGTACACAGATACGCAGTATTTT. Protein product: CASTKEQGYTDTQYF.

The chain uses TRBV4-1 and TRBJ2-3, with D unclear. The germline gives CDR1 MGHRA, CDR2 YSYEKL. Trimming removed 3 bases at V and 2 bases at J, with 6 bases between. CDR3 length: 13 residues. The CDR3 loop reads CASSHRLTDTQYF. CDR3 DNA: TGCGCCAGCAGCCATCGACTCACAGATACGCAGTATTTT.

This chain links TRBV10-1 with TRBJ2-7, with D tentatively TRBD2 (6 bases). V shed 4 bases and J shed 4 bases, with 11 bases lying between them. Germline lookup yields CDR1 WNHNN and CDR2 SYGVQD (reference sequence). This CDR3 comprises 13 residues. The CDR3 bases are TGCGCCAGCAGTGGGAACAGCGGGTACGAGCAGTACTTC. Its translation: CASSGNSGYEQYF.

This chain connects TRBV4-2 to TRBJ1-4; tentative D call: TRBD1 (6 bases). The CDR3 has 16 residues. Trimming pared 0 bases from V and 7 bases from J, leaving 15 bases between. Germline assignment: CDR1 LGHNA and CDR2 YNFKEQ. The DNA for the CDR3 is TGTGCCAGCAGCCAAGAAGGCCACAGGGAGGGTGAAAAACTGTTTTTT. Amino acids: CASSQEGHREGEKLFF.

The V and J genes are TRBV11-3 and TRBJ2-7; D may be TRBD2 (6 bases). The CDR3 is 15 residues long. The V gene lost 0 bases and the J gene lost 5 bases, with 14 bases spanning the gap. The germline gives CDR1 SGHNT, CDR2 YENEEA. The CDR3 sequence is CASSLETGAANEQYF. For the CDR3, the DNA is TGTGCCAGCAGCTTAGAGACGGGAGCGGCGAACGAGCAGTACTTC.

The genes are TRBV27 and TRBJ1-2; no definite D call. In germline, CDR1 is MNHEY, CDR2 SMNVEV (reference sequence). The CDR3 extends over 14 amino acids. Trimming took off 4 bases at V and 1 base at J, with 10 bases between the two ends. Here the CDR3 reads CASSSRENNYGYTF. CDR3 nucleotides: TGTGCCAGCAGTTCCCGGGAAAATAACTATGGCTACACCTTC.

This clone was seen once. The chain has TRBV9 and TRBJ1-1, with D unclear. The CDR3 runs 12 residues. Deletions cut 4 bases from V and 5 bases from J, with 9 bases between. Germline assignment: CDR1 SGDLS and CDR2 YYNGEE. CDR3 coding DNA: TGTGCCAGCAGCCCGACAAATACTGAAGCTTTCTTT. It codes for CASSPTNTEAFF.

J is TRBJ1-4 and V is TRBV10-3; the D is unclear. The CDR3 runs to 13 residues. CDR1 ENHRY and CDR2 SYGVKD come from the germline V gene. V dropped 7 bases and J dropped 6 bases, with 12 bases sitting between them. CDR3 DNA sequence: TGTGCCATCACTATGTCCCCGGATGAAAAACTGTTTTTT. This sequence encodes CAITMSPDEKLFF.

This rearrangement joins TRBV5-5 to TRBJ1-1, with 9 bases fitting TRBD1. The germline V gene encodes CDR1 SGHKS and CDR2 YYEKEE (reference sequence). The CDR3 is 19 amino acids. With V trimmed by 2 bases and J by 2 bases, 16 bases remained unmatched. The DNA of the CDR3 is TGTGCCAGCAGCTTTCTAGGTCTCGCGGACAGGGGTTTTAACACTGAAGCTTTCTTT. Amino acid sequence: CASSFLGLADRGFNTEAFF.